This T cell receptor (beta chain) was captured in a study of T cell responses to AZD1222 COVID-19 vaccine. Overall study findings and caveats: Clonal diversity was possibly underestimated, and the donors were mostly white British, with more females.

Turning to this clone: Its antigen is still unknown.

The table came from immunoSEQ multiplex PCR; TCRdb's copy has only in-frame clones and leaves some out. The data hold around 200,000 clones, with 80% to 90% observed a single time. This sequence was found in an adult in good health. The sample here was peripheral blood, taken on day 0 of AZD1222 vaccination.

The CDR3 coding sequence is TGCGCCAGCAGCACGGACAGGGTGGGTACCTATGGCTACACCTTC. It translates to CASSTDRVGTYGYTF. The V call is TRBV5-1, the J call TRBJ1-2, with 8 positions matching TRBD1. The CDR3 is 15 amino acids. The V gene end was trimmed by 4 bases and the J gene end by 4 bases; junction bases not matched to a gene: 9. The germline V gene has CDR1 SGHRS and CDR2 YFSETQ.